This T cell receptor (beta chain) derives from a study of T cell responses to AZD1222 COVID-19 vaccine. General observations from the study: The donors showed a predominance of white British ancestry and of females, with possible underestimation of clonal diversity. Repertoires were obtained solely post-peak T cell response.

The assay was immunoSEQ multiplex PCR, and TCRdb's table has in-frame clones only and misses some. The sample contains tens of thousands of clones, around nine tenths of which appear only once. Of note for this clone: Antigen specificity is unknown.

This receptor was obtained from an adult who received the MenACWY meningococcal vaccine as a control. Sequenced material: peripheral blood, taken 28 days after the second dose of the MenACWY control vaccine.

CDR3 DNA sequence: TGTGCCAGCAGCCCTGGACATAACTACGAGCAGTACTTC. It yields the protein CASSPGHNYEQYF. The J gene is TRBJ2-7, the V gene TRBV3-1 (or the pseudogene TRBV3-2); D is possibly TRBD1 (5 bases). With 4 bases removed from V and 3 bases from J, the gap between germline ends came to 10 bases. Germline CDR1 is LGHDT and CDR2 is YNNKEL (reference sequence). The CDR3 contains 13 residues.